The 21 T cell receptor beta chains reported below all come from one sample, sequenced in a study of identical twins. From the 5' RACE reads, TCRdb called clonotypes with MiXCR, one entry per CDR3 protein. The data contain 150,000 or so distinct CDR3 sequences, 3.5% of them singletons. The sample consisted of memory T cells sorted from blood. These TCRs come from a young man in good health.

This clonotype was counted at least ten times. The rearrangement links TRBV12-3 or TRBV12-4 to TRBJ2-1, with 12 nucleotides matching TRBD2. Trimming at V came to 5 bases and at J to 7 bases, leaving 9 bases not matched to a gene. The CDR3 has 16 residues. The CDR3 DNA reads TGTGCCAGCAGTGATCCGACTAGCGGGAGAAGAAATGAGCAGTTCTTC. Its translation is CASSDPTSGRRNEQFF.

This clonotype has ten or more counts. The chain links TRBV6-6 to TRBJ1-1; possibly TRBD1 for D (5 bases). Germline lookup yields CDR1 MNHNY and CDR2 SVGAGI (reference sequence). Deletions cut 0 bases from V and 6 bases from J, with 8 bases between. This CDR3 is 13 amino acids long. In nucleotides, the CDR3 is TGTGCCAGCAGTTACTCGGGGGGGGCTGAAGCTTTCTTT. Encoded protein: CASSYSGGAEAFF.

This clonotype was recorded at least ten times. This chain uses TRBV10-3 with TRBJ2-3; D not certain. V lost 2 bases and J 5 bases, leaving 8 bases between the germline ends. This CDR3 region has 13 residues. Germline V gene data show CDR1 as ENHRY and CDR2 as SYGVKD. Written as DNA, the CDR3 is TGTGCCATCAGTGAGGCCCATTTAGATACGCAGTATTTT. This gives the protein CAISEAHLDTQYF.

There are many counts of this clonotype. The J gene is TRBJ2-3, the V gene TRBV7-6; 14 bases are a match to TRBD2. The J segment lost 3 bases and the V segment lost 4 bases, leaving 6 bases of the junction unmatched. Germline loops: CDR1 SGHVS, CDR2 FNYEAQ. CDR3 length equals 17 residues. This chain's CDR3 is CASSSGTSGSRTDTQYF. The DNA of the CDR3 is TGTGCCAGCAGCTCCGGGACTAGCGGGAGTAGGACAGATACGCAGTATTTT.

There are many counts of this clonotype. The rearrangement links TRBV29-1 to TRBJ1-5, with D maybe TRBD1 (5 bases). Per germline, CDR1 SQVTM and CDR2 ANQGSEA. The CDR3 is made up of 13 amino acids. V shed 1 base and J shed 4 bases, with 8 bases lying between them. CDR3 sequence (DNA): TGCAGCGTTGAAGGACAGCCAAATCAGCCCCAGCATTTT. Translating gives CSVEGQPNQPQHF.

The V call is TRBV29-1, the J call TRBJ2-7; TRBD2 is a possible D gene (5 bases). Germline CDR1 reads SQVTM; CDR2 reads ANQGSEA. Between the trimmed V and J ends, which lost 3 bases and 7 bases, there was a span of 7 bases. This CDR3 has 10 amino acids. CDR3 sequence (DNA): TGCAGCGTTGATCGGGAAGAGCAGTACGTC. This codes for CSVDREEQYV.

This clonotype was counted many times. V is TRBV20-1 and J is TRBJ2-3, with TRBD1 as a possible D gene (6 bases). The CDR3 runs 13 residues. Germline CDR1 DFQATT, CDR2 SNEGSKA (reference sequence). Trimming shortened V by 8 bases and J by 5 bases, and 17 bases separated the two germline ends. The CDR3 is CSSQGRAIDTQYF. The CDR3 nucleotides read TGCAGTTCACAGGGTAGGGCCATAGATACGCAGTATTTT.

Ten or more counts support this clonotype. The CDR3 region is CASSLLGRTVTYEQYF. The CDR3 region has the DNA TGTGCCAGCAGCCTACTAGGGCGGACAGTTACCTACGAGCAGTACTTC. The chain recombines TRBV7-8 with TRBJ2-7; TRBD1 is a possible D gene (6 bases). The CDR3 is 16 residues long. CDR1 and CDR2 (germline): SGHVS, FQNEAQ. The V and J ends lost 5 bases and 2 bases respectively, with 19 bases between them.

This clonotype was recorded many times. This chain connects TRBV18 to TRBJ1-2, with D possibly matching TRBD1 (5 bases). There are 14 residues in the CDR3. Trimming took 2 bases from V and 8 from J, leaving 15 bases between them. The V gene's germline CDR1 is KGHSH and CDR2 LQKENI. The CDR3 nucleotides read TGTGCCAGCTCACCAGCGTCTGGGGCGAAGGGCTACACCTTC. Protein sequence: CASSPASGAKGYTF.

In this sample, this clonotype turned up many times. The CDR3 DNA follows: TGTGCCAGCAGCTTAGCAGCCTCCGATGAGCAGTTCTTC. Translated, it gives CASSLAASDEQFF. This sequence joins TRBV7-9 and TRBJ2-1; no clear D gene. CDR3 length: 13 amino acids. Germline CDR1 and CDR2: SEHNR and FQNEAQ (reference sequence). Trimming left V 0 bases short and J 8 bases short, with 8 bases between. Combining the CDR3 with reference TRBV7-9 and TRBJ2-1 gives the whole variable domain DTGVSQNPRHKITKRGQNVTFRCDPISEHNRLYWYRQTLGQGPEFLTYFQNEAQLEKSRLLSDRFSAERPKGSFSTLEIQRTEQGDSAMYLCASSLAASDEQFFGPGTRLTVL.

This clonotype was recorded many times. The rearrangement joins TRBV7-9 to TRBJ2-7, with D unresolved. Trimming took off 4 bases at V and 3 bases at J, with 13 bases between the two ends. The CDR3 runs 14 residues. Germline loops: CDR1 SEHNR, CDR2 FQNEAQ (reference sequence). The CDR3 is CASSSIAPNYEQYF. The CDR3 coding sequence is TGTGCCAGCAGCTCGATAGCCCCAAACTACGAGCAGTACTTC.

The table lists this clonotype with many counts. The chain carries TRBV18 and TRBJ1-5, with 7 bases aligning to TRBD1. The trim removed 4 bases at V and 4 bases at J, leaving 10 bases unmatched. CDR3 length: 16 amino acids. The germline V gene encodes CDR1 KGHSH and CDR2 LQKENI. The CDR3 region is CASSQSGTVSNQPQHF. CDR3 bases: TGTGCCAGCTCACAGTCGGGGACAGTTAGTAATCAGCCCCAGCATTTT.

This clonotype was counted many times. The chain combines TRBV7-6 with TRBJ2-1; 10 nucleotides align to TRBD2. Germline CDR1 is SGHVS and CDR2 is FNYEAQ. This CDR3 spans 15 amino acids. The V segment lost 6 bases and the J segment 2 bases; nucleotides outside the gene matches: 4. CDR3 nucleotides: TGTGCCAGCAGTTCGACTAGCGGGCCCTACAATGAGCAGTTCTTC. Protein sequence: CASSSTSGPYNEQFF.

In its sample, this clonotype was seen many times. V usage is TRBV5-1 and J usage is TRBJ1-2; 7 nucleotides align to TRBD1. CDR3 length equals 14 residues. V was clipped by 3 bases and J by 0 bases; unmatched bases: 2. The germline gives CDR1 SGHRS, CDR2 YFSETQ. The CDR3 nucleotides are TGCGCCAGCAGCTGGGACAGTGCTAACTATGGCTACACCTTC. As protein: CASSWDSANYGYTF.

The sample holds many counts of this clonotype. The V call is TRBV9, the J call TRBJ1-1; a possible D gene is TRBD1 (6 bases). The CDR3 is 16 residues long. Germline V gene lookup returns CDR1 SGDLS and CDR2 YYNGEE. Deletions cut 4 bases from V and 0 bases from J, with 16 bases between. In DNA form, the CDR3 reads TGTGCCAGCAGCCTACTCAGGGGAGGGGTGAACACTGAAGCTTTCTTT. This codes for CASSLLRGGVNTEAFF.

This clonotype was found many times. This chain's CDR3 is CASSDTTGGRTEAFF. The CDR3 coding sequence is TGTGCCAGCAGCGATACGACAGGGGGCCGGACTGAAGCTTTCTTT. This chain links TRBV6-1 with TRBJ1-1; TRBD1 matches at 10 bases. Germline V gives CDR1 MNHNS, CDR2 SASEGT. With V trimmed by 6 bases and J by 5 bases, 9 bases remained unmatched. CDR3 length: 15 residues.

The chain employs TRBV2 and TRBJ2-1; no reliable D call. The CDR3 has 17 amino acids. Trimming took 1 base from V and 4 from J, leaving 17 bases between them. Germline assignment: CDR1 SNHLY and CDR2 FYNNEI. This CDR3 reads CASSEGMPGPAYNEQFF. CDR3 DNA sequence: TGTGCCAGCAGTGAAGGAATGCCGGGCCCGGCGTACAATGAGCAGTTCTTC.

This clonotype was observed at least ten times. CDR3 in amino acids: CASSRAGLNTGELFF. As DNA, the CDR3 is TGTGCCAGCAGCCGCGCCGGACTGAACACCGGGGAGCTGTTTTTT. V usage is TRBV7-9 and J usage is TRBJ2-2; TRBD2 might be the D (5 bases). The CDR3 length is 15 residues. V lost 5 bases and J lost 1, with 11 bases in between. Germline V gene lookup returns CDR1 SEHNR and CDR2 FQNEAQ (reference sequence).

The chain uses TRBV7-2 and TRBJ2-5, with D unresolved. The CDR3 has 13 residues. The germline CDR1 and CDR2 sequences are SGHTA and FQGNSA. The V gene lost 0 bases and the J gene lost 2 bases, with 4 bases spanning the gap. For the CDR3, the DNA is TGTGCCAGCAGCTTAGCCTGGCAAGAGACCCAGTACTTC. Translated: CASSLAWQETQYF. Using reference TRBV7-2 and TRBJ2-5 for the parts outside the CDR3, the full variable domain is GAGVSQSPSNKVTEKGKDVELRCDPISGHTALYWYRQSLGQGLEFLIYFQGNSAPDKSGLPSDRFSAERTGGSVSTLTIQRTQQEDSAVYLCASSLAWQETQYFGPGTRLLVL.

This clonotype was detected many times. In DNA, the CDR3 is TGCGCCAGCAGCTCCGGGACTAGCACTACCCCAATCATCCATACGCAGTATTTT. This encodes CASSSGTSTTPIIHTQYF. V and J are TRBV5-1 and TRBJ2-3; 9 bases map to TRBD2. Per the germline V gene, CDR1 is SGHRS and CDR2 is YFSETQ. V shed 3 bases and J 7 bases; nucleotides not matched to a gene: 18. The length of the CDR3 is 18 residues.

The gene calls are TRBV19 and TRBJ2-5, with D possibly being TRBD1 or TRBD2 (6 bases each). In germline, CDR1 is LNHDA, CDR2 SQIVND (reference sequence). Trimming stripped 5 bases from V and 6 bases from J, with 13 bases between. The length of the CDR3 is 13 residues. The CDR3 here is CASSDRTMKTQYF. The CDR3 DNA reads TGTGCCAGTAGTGACAGGACTATGAAGACCCAGTACTTC.